This T cell receptor (beta chain) originates from a study of blood T cell repertoires in COVID-19. As for the study in general: Specimens from acute and convalescent COVID-19 originated in the United States, Italy and Spain. PBMCs, B-cell-depleted T cells, or T cells provided the cDNA or gDNA that made up the material.

Seattle patients were enrolled during active infection and followed longitudinally. Per the study methods: From reference gene primer amplification, estimates of nucleated cell counts were derived. Assay: immunoSEQ multiplex PCR; the TCRdb copy retains only in-frame clones and omits some. V and J calls and clone size are as listed in that table; D and trimming were resolved from the DNA. The sample holds 70,000 to 90,000 clones; 70% to 90% are singletons and the top ten take 5.5% to 7%. What was sequenced was peripheral blood. The receptor was derived from a man aged 80 or over with COVID-19, enrolled during active disease.

CDR3 sequence: CASSQDNRGTHSNQPQHF. In DNA form, the CDR3 reads TGCGCCAGCAGCCAAGATAACAGGGGGACCCATAGCAATCAGCCCCAGCATTTT. J is TRBJ1-5 and V is TRBV4-1; 8 nucleotides line up with TRBD1. Looked up from germline, CDR1 is MGHRA and CDR2 is YSYEKL. The J segment lost 0 bases and the V segment lost 0 bases, leaving 7 bases of the junction unmatched. The CDR3 has 18 residues.